Each of the 5 T cell receptor beta chains below was sequenced from the same sample in a study of post-analysis software for immune sequencing data. Overall study findings and caveats: Among roughly 5 TRBV segments more frequent in patients than controls were TRBV5-6, TRBV5-1 and TRBV20-1.

Unique molecular identifiers tagged the TCR beta cDNA libraries. MiXCR was run by TCRdb on the PCR reads, yielding one entry per CDR3 protein. This sample has roughly 800,000 distinct CDR3 sequences, with roughly 46% found just once. Their antigens remain unidentified. The sample comprised blood. The receptors were sampled from a girl between 5 and 17 years old with multiple sclerosis.

The chain recombines TRBV20-1 with TRBJ2-1, with D maybe TRBD2 (6 bases). The CDR3 extends over 13 amino acids. V dropped 3 bases and J dropped 2 bases, with 8 bases sitting between them. CDR1 is DFQATT and CDR2 is SNEGSKA in the germline V gene (reference sequence). In DNA, the CDR3 is TGCAGTGCTAGCGGGAGTCCCTACAATGAGCAGTTCTTC. This codes for CSASGSPYNEQFF.

The table lists this clonotype with a few counts. This chain uses TRBV24-1 with TRBJ1-2; maybe TRBD1 (5 bases). The CDR3 is made up of 13 amino acids. Germline V lookup: CDR1 KGHDR, CDR2 SFDVKD. V was trimmed by 2 bases and J by 5 bases, leaving 8 bases between them. CDR3 in DNA: TGTGCCACCAGTGATTGGGGGGGATATGGCTACACCTTC. This sequence encodes CATSDWGGYGYTF.

This rearrangement joins TRBV5-1 to TRBJ2-1; 13 bases map to TRBD2. Germline V lookup: CDR1 SGHRS, CDR2 YFSETQ. J gave up 1 base and V 3 bases, and 4 bases lay outside the gene matches. The CDR3 covers 17 residues. CDR3 bases: TGCGCCAGCAGCTCCGGACTAGCGGGAGCGTCCTACAATGAGCAGTTCTTC. As protein: CASSSGLAGASYNEQFF.

This clonotype was picked up many times. The chain links TRBV29-1 to TRBJ2-5; TRBD1 agrees at 8 bases. The CDR3 runs 13 residues. The germline gives CDR1 SQVTM, CDR2 ANQGSEA. V shed 6 bases and J 5 bases; nucleotides not matched to a gene: 8. The CDR3 reads CSVDRTGSETQYF. Here the CDR3 DNA reads TGCAGCGTGGATAGGACAGGGTCCGAGACCCAGTACTTC.

The table lists this clonotype with a few counts. The chain employs TRBV28 and TRBJ2-5; D may be TRBD1 (5 bases). V lost 7 bases and J lost 2, with 11 bases in between. The V gene's germline CDR1 is MDHEN and CDR2 SYDVKM. This CDR3 is built from 13 residues. CDR3: CASIGQGQETQYF. In nucleotides, the CDR3 is TGTGCCAGCATCGGGCAGGGTCAAGAGACCCAGTACTTC.